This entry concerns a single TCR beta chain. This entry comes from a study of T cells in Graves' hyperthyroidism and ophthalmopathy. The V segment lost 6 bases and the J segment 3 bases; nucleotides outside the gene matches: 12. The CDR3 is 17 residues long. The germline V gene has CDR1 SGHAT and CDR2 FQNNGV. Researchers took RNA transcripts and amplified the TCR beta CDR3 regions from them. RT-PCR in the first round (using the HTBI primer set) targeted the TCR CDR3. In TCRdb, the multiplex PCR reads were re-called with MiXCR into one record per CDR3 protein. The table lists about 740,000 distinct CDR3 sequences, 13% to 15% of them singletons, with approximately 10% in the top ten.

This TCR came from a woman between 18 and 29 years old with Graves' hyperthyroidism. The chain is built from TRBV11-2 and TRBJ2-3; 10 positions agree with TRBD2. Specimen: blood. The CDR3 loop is CASSSQYRTSGTDTQYF. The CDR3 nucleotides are TGTGCCAGCAGTTCACAGTACCGGACTAGCGGAACAGATACGCAGTATTTT.